This T cell receptor (beta chain) was found in a study of PD-1 blockade in classical Hodgkin lymphoma. The study's findings and limits: Whereas CD4+ TCR diversity had risen significantly by C4D1, CD8+ TCR diversity had not. Patients newly diagnosed and complete responders had comparable baseline diversity. Repertoire differences lack defined causes, possibly disease activity or prior therapy. Baseline TCR diversity was reportedly lower in newly diagnosed patients than in healthy donors. It was reported as lower still in relapsed/refractory patients.

CDR3 size: 12 residues. CDR1 is SGHRS, CDR2 YFSETQ, per germline. Trimming took off 2 bases at V and 14 bases at J, with 15 bases between the two ends. Some clones are missing from TCRdb's copy, which holds only in-frame ones; the method was immunoSEQ multiplex PCR. The sample has tens of thousands of clones; roughly 80% are singletons. Time point defined: cycle 4 day 1 (C4D1), after 5 to 7 weeks of nivolumab. Each of the patients experienced relapse following autologous stem cell transplantation, and their brentuximab vedotin exposure differed. Worth noting for this clone: Its antigen is undetermined.

The sample consisted of peripheral blood mononuclear cells (PBMCs), taken before the fourth cycle of nivolumab. The TCR was taken from a human donor with classical Hodgkin lymphoma. This chain uses TRBV5-1 with TRBJ2-3; D is perhaps TRBD1 (5 bases). The CDR3 coding sequence is TGCGCCAGCAGCTTTAGAGATGCAGGGTGGTATTTT. Its protein is CASSFRDAGWYF.